This T cell receptor beta chain was sequenced during a study of long-term antiretroviral therapy in people with HIV (dated by TCRdb to between 2021 and 2022). Some background on the complete study: Collection of the earliest samples took place about a decade ahead of the 2015 WHO recommendation for immediate ART, at a time when ART was typically delayed until CD4 counts fell. Whether ART initiation and durable HIV suppression were associated with changes in peripheral blood TRB repertoire composition and diversity was tested in a retrospective serial study. From some 30 adults with confirmed HIV infection, the cohort provided 150 to 200 cryopreserved PBMC samples, gathered serially across a mean of about six years (range 1-12). Of the roughly 30 participants with HIV, ten to eleven were female. No cross-contamination during QIAcube processing was seen in test extractions of a monoclonal T-cell line run alongside 25 to 35 polyclonal samples.

With regard to this clone: Its antigen remains undetermined. Per-base qualities were not stored, and no clone one base away is much larger.

General study outcomes and caveats: Samples dated from about 2003 to 2018, and the ART regimens used may be less effective than current ones. Because pre-ART samples had limited cell numbers, unsorted PBMC were profiled rather than sorted CD4+ and CD8+ T cells. Expanded TRB clones identified before ART initiation dominated the repertoire across all time points, though the dominance fluctuated and decreased in many PLHIV after ART. No data were available on ART adherence, viral resistance or therapy changes, limiting inferences about post-ART repertoire changes. Compared with controls, HIV repertoires had narrower CDR3 length ranges, and the network structure pointed to an antigen-experienced repertoire that shifted only slightly toward naive after ART. Since PBMC availability was limited, sequencing covered only the TCR beta chain, with no alpha chain pairing. Starting ART was linked to a significant rise in TRB diversity, yet even after long-term ART the diversity remained significantly lower than in transplant donor controls.

The immunoSEQ hsTCRB v3.0 assay was used at survey level resolution for TRB variable region sequencing. The targeted TRB sequencing depth was about 40,000-55,000 T-cell genomes per sample. Pooled TRB libraries were sequenced on an Illumina MiSeq with a v3 150-cycle kit. The authors processed their data as follows. Repertoire analysis ran in R within a reproducible Nextflow workflow covering QC, data transformation and analysis. LymphoSeq2, an R package for exploring AIRR-Seq data, was used to implement custom analyses. A few samples yielding fewer than 5000 total TRB sequences were excluded, leaving 188 analyzed HIV repertoires. Among the 200 or so HIV repertoires that were kept, some 61 were collected before ART initiation and roughly 130 were collected after ART initiation. Repertoires were downsampled to 5000 TRB nucleotide sequences, with summary statistics averaged over 100 downsampling iterations. TRB sequences were retained for analysis only if CDR3 regions of at least seven amino acids were present. Diversity was assessed using a clonality score derived from Shannon entropy and using the Gini coefficient. In repertoire networks, the top 5000 CDR3 amino acid sequences were linked whenever an edit distance of one separated two sequences. For TRB CDR3 amino acid sequences, antigen specificity groups and MHC restriction were predicted with GLIPH2. To flag known associations with CMV, EBV, HIV or tissue antigens, CDR3 amino acid sequences were compared against VDJdb and McPAS-TCR. Pre-ART, post-ART and control groups were compared with Wilcoxon signed-rank tests and Holm-Bonferroni correction. What TCRdb holds here is the immuneACCESS table cut down to in-frame rearrangements. Part of the clones is not present; checked against another copy, under half of the missing clones reflect an unresolved V gene, and the others are unexplained. For V, J and clone size, that table is used; D and trimming come from the DNA. Within this sample are about 14,000 clones, with 65% to 90% of them counted one time only. The top ten hold 6.5% to 7.5% of the sample.

Inclusion was restricted to participants for whom at least one PBMC sample before ART initiation and at least two post-ART samples were available. Treatment was received in the United States of America by all participants with HIV. Before DNA extraction, cryopreserved samples containing about 0.9-11 million PBMC were thawed and washed. At the time of the earliest PBMC sample, participants with HIV were aged between roughly 23 and 60 years. PBMC samples from each participant spanned 1-4 timepoints before ART initiation and 2-8 timepoints after ART initiation, with a median of 7 samples. For every participant, serial HIV viral load, CD4+ T-cell count, ART history and demographic data were obtained. Using a Qiagen kit on a QIAcube, genomic DNA was extracted from unsorted PBMC, with samples processed in batches of 12. Compared with germline, V lacks 5 bases and J lacks 4 bases; bases without a gene match: 3. The CDR3, cysteine through phenylalanine, is 14 amino acids long. The DNA shown is the 42-base CDR3, in frame from base 1. CDR1 and CDR2 (LNHDA, SQIVND) derive from the germline V gene (reference sequence).

The sequence was collected from a man aged 30 to 45 with HIV. The sequence joins TRBV19 to TRBJ2-1; 9 bases in between match TRBD1. Sequencing was performed on unsorted PBMCs, taken 0.4 years after starting antiretroviral therapy. The nucleotides read TGTGCCAGTAGTTTCGGACAGGGGTACAATGAGCAGTTCTTC. Its protein is CASSFGQGYNEQFF.